The 20 T cell receptor beta chains presented below share a single source sample, sequenced in a study of T cells in Graves' hyperthyroidism and ophthalmopathy. It was RNA transcripts that yielded the amplified TCR beta CDR3 regions. First-round RT-PCR with HTBI primers amplified the TCR CDR3 region. TCRdb redid the calling of the multiplex PCR reads with MiXCR, one entry per CDR3 protein. The sample lists 600,000 to 850,000 distinct CDR3 sequences, around 20% occurring once. Sequencing was carried out using blood. The source of these receptors is a woman aged 45-65 years with Graves' hyperthyroidism that later progressed to Graves' ophthalmopathy.

This clonotype occurred once. J is TRBJ2-1 and V is TRBV5-6; perhaps TRBD1 as D (6 bases). The V gene lost 6 bases and the J gene lost 5 bases, with 18 bases spanning the gap. The germline V gene encodes CDR1 SGHDT and CDR2 YYEEEE. The CDR3 is 15 residues long. The CDR3 protein is CASILDRRADNEQFF. The CDR3 DNA reads as TGTGCCAGCATCCTAGACAGGCGGGCTGACAATGAGCAGTTCTTC.

V is TRBV7-3 and J is TRBJ2-2, with 12 bases fitting TRBD2. The CDR3 contains 16 residues. CDR1 is SGHTA, CDR2 FQGTGA, per germline. Trimming at V came to 5 bases and at J to 5 bases, leaving 6 bases not matched to a gene. The CDR3 coding sequence is TGTGCCAGCAGCACCCTACTAGCGGGGGGAACCGGGGAGCTGTTTTTT. It yields the protein CASSTLLAGGTGELFF.

This chain links TRBV25-1 with TRBJ2-7; no reliable D call. This CDR3 has 12 amino acids. V was trimmed by 5 bases and J by 6 bases, leaving 11 bases between them. Germline CDR1 is MGHDK and CDR2 is SYGVNS. CDR3 residues: CASSPLGIEQYF. Written as DNA, the CDR3 is TGTGCCAGCAGTCCGTTGGGTATCGAGCAGTACTTC.

This clonotype was recorded many times. The chain carries TRBV20-1 and TRBJ2-5; 8 positions match TRBD2. The germline V gene encodes CDR1 DFQATT and CDR2 SNEGSKA (reference sequence). This CDR3 is 13 amino acids long. Trimming took 5 bases from V and 4 from J; bases not matched to a gene: 6. The CDR3 DNA sequence: TGCAGTGCTGCCGGGACTAGAGGAGAGACCCAGTACTTC. Its translation is CSAAGTRGETQYF.

The table lists this clonotype with a few counts. The rearrangement uses TRBV11-2 and TRBJ1-4; D may be TRBD1 (5 bases). Per germline, CDR1 SGHAT and CDR2 FQNNGV. V was pared by 5 bases and J by 0 bases, with 13 bases between. The CDR3 covers 16 residues. This CDR3 is CASSAQGAATNEKLFF. CDR3 coding DNA: TGTGCCAGCAGCGCACAAGGGGCGGCAACTAATGAAAAACTGTTTTTT. The variable domain in full, with the rest retrieved from reference TRBV11-2 and TRBJ1-4, is EAGVAQSPRYKIIEKRQSVAFWCNPISGHATLYWYQQILGQGPKLLIQFQNNGVVDDSQLPKDRFSAERLKGVDSTLKIQPAKLEDSAVYLCASSAQGAATNEKLFFGSGTQLSVL.

This chain connects TRBV2 to TRBJ1-6, with D perhaps matching TRBD1 (5 bases). Germline V CDR1 and CDR2: SNHLY, FYNNEI. Trimming took 6 bases from V and 7 from J, leaving 10 bases between them. The CDR3 has 13 amino acids. This chain's CDR3 is CASRRGYNSPLHF. CDR3 DNA: TGTGCCAGCAGAAGGGGATACAATTCACCCCTCCACTTT.

This clonotype was picked up a small number of times. The V gene is TRBV11-2, the J gene TRBJ2-2, with 15 bases that match TRBD2. CDR1 is SGHAT and CDR2 is FQNNGV in the germline V gene. The CDR3 runs to 17 residues. V shed 4 bases, J shed 0 bases, and the junction held 0 bases outside the gene matches. Here the CDR3 reads CASSWTSGGANTGELFF. CDR3 bases: TGTGCCAGCAGCTGGACTAGCGGGGGGGCGAACACCGGGGAGCTGTTTTTT.

The V gene is TRBV5-8, the J gene TRBJ2-3; D not certain. The CDR3 has 16 residues. CDR1 and CDR2 (germline): SGHTS, YDEGEE. Trimming left V 4 bases short and J 1 base short, with 16 bases between. The CDR3 nucleotides read TGTGCCAGCAGCATTGACACCGTCCGCCGCACAGATACGCAGTATTTT. Translated, it gives CASSIDTVRRTDTQYF.

The table lists this clonotype with many counts. This chain connects TRBV12-3 or TRBV12-4 to TRBJ2-5, with D unresolved. There are 12 residues in the CDR3. Trimming shortened V by 3 bases and J by 5 bases, and 7 bases separated the two germline ends. In DNA form, the CDR3 reads TGTGCCAGCAGTTTTACCCGGGAGACCCAGTACTTC. Amino acid sequence: CASSFTRETQYF.

V is TRBV15 and J is TRBJ1-1; 7 nucleotides agree with TRBD1. Losses at the gene ends were 2 bases for V and 5 bases for J; bases not matched to a gene: 5. CDR3 length: 14 residues. Germline V gives CDR1 LNHNV, CDR2 YYDKDF (reference sequence). CDR3 nucleotides: TGTGCCACCAGCAGATCTCAGGGGGGGACTGAAGCTTTCTTT. It is translated as CATSRSQGGTEAFF.

In this sample, this clonotype turned up a few times. The V call is TRBV2, the J call TRBJ2-5; TRBD2 agrees at 12 bases. This CDR3 spans 15 amino acids. With 6 bases clipped from V and 1 base from J, the junction kept 3 bases outside the gene matches. Germline lookup yields CDR1 SNHLY and CDR2 FYNNEI. In nucleotides, the CDR3 is TGTGCCAGCAGGGGGGGACTAGCGGGCCAAGAGACCCAGTACTTC. Protein: CASRGGLAGQETQYF.

At least ten counts were recorded for this clonotype. The V and J genes are TRBV6-1 and TRBJ2-2, with 7 bases aligning to TRBD2. Trimming at V came to 5 bases and at J to 0 bases, leaving 6 bases not matched to a gene. There are 16 residues in the CDR3. CDR1 MNHNS and CDR2 SASEGT come from the germline V gene. The CDR3 DNA follows: TGTGCCAGCAGTTCACTAGCGCTGACGAACACCGGGGAGCTGTTTTTT. Protein product: CASSSLALTNTGELFF.

Points on this clonotype: A much larger clonotype is one base distant, so this may be a read error. This rearrangement joins TRBV5-1 to TRBJ1-1, with D possibly being TRBD1 (6 bases). The germline V and J ends were trimmed by 4 bases and 6 bases, with 13 bases remaining between them. This CDR3 region has 13 residues. Germline loops: CDR1 SGHRS, CDR2 YFSETQ. CDR3 residues: CASSPGAGAEAFF. The DNA for the CDR3 is TGCGCCAGCAGCCCAGGGGCAGGTGCTGAAGCTTTCTTT.

The sample holds many counts of this clonotype. The chain has TRBV11-2 and TRBJ2-7; a weak D match, TRBD1 (6 bases). The CDR3 contains 12 residues. With 7 bases removed from V and 3 bases from J, the gap between germline ends came to 10 bases. Germline V gene lookup returns CDR1 SGHAT and CDR2 FQNNGV. CDR3 nucleotide sequence: TGTGCCAGCACCCGGGACATCTACGAGCAGTACTTC. This translates into CASTRDIYEQYF.

This clonotype occurred a few times. The J gene is TRBJ2-1, the V gene TRBV10-3; maybe TRBD2 (6 bases). Trimming pared 8 bases from V and 4 bases from J, leaving 15 bases between. Germline loops: CDR1 ENHRY, CDR2 SYGVKD. This CDR3 is built from 14 residues. The CDR3 DNA reads as TGTGCCATCGGGCGGGGTGTCGGGTACAATGAGCAGTTCTTC. Its translation: CAIGRGVGYNEQFF.

The chain employs TRBV24-1 and TRBJ1-5, with no clear D. The CDR3 runs to 15 residues. Trimming left V 8 bases short and J 4 bases short, with 17 bases between. Germline assignment: CDR1 KGHDR and CDR2 SFDVKD. The CDR3 here is CATTNRAVRNQPQHF. CDR3 bases: TGTGCCACCACCAACCGGGCAGTACGAAATCAGCCCCAGCATTTT.

The rearrangement links TRBV4-1 to TRBJ2-1; D possibly corresponds to TRBD1 (6 bases). Germline V lookup: CDR1 MGHRA, CDR2 YSYEKL. V was shortened by 0 bases and J by 2 bases, with 11 bases between the two germline ends. The CDR3 loop spans 16 amino acids. CDR3 protein: CASSQDLGTPYNEQFF. In DNA, the CDR3 is TGCGCCAGCAGCCAAGATTTGGGGACACCCTACAATGAGCAGTTCTTC.

The table lists this clonotype with a few counts. The V and J genes are TRBV5-1 and TRBJ2-5; TRBD2 agrees at 11 bases. Germline assignment: CDR1 SGHRS and CDR2 YFSETQ. The CDR3 sequence is 15 residues long. The junction had 2 bases not matched to a gene; V was cut back by 3 bases and J by 1 base. For the CDR3, the DNA is TGCGCCAGCAGCTATACTAGCGGGGGCCAAGAGACCCAGTACTTC. It is translated as CASSYTSGGQETQYF.

This clonotype has a handful of counts. This CDR3 reads CASSYSQGAYGYTF. CDR3 bases: TGTGCCAGCAGTTACTCACAGGGGGCCTATGGCTACACCTTC. The chain uses TRBV6-2 or TRBV6-3 and TRBJ1-2; 9 nucleotides line up with TRBD1. CDR3 size: 14 residues. Trimming removed 0 bases from V and 4 bases from J; junction bases left unmatched: 0. Germline CDR1 reads MNHEY; CDR2 reads SVGEGT.

This clonotype showed up many times. The V and J genes are TRBV3-1 and TRBJ1-2, with a possible D match to TRBD1 (5 bases). V was shortened by 6 bases and J by 0 bases, with 8 bases between the two germline ends. This CDR3 is 13 amino acids long. Germline lookup yields CDR1 LGHDT and CDR2 YNNKEL (reference sequence). CDR3 residues: CASRATANYGYTF. The CDR3 nucleotides are TGTGCCAGCAGGGCGACAGCTAACTATGGCTACACCTTC.